One T cell receptor beta chain is described in this entry. Its cognate antigen has yet to be identified. No base-level quality is on record; no much larger clone is a single base apart. A MiSeq instrument was used for deep resolution sequencing, which targeted depths ranging from 1 in 1 million up to 1 in 200,000 T cells, with coverage averaging 10x for each clonotype. The immunoSEQ hsTCRB Kit was used to generate TCR beta libraries. Per the authors' processing: Data were analyzed with ImmunoSEQ Data Assistant and ImmunoSEQ Analyzer, with V, D and J genes assigned per IMGT definitions. Clonality was computed as one minus normalized Shannon entropy of productive rearrangement frequencies, ranging from 0 to 1. Only overrepresented clonotypes making up at least 0.05% of the repertoire of each patient were included in the public clonotype analysis. About a dozen age-matched healthy donor repertoires from immuneACCESS served as clonality controls. TCRdb provides this immuneACCESS table in a form limited to in-frame rearrangements. Some clones are lacking; in checked studies, under half of them reflect an unresolved V gene, and why the rest are absent is not known. The DNA gave D and trimming, while V, J and clone size come from that table. This sample has hundreds of thousands of clones in its table, and more than 65% of those were observed once. The ten largest make up about 6.7% of the sample.

The entry originates in a study of cytotoxic CD8 clonotypes in ibrutinib-treated CLL (TCRdb year 2021). About the study as a whole: The cohort had about a dozen relapsed/refractory and around 16 treatment-naive patients; 17 to 18 were IGHV unmutated. Responses were partial in 24 patients and complete in 2; after median about 68 months follow-up, 14 stayed in remission and around 12 progressed. The response samples were drawn at a median of 12 months into treatment, with a range of roughly 6 to 36 months. On average, each sample yielded 250,000 to 300,000 productive templates and about 94,000 productive rearrangements. Longitudinal samples were available for about 30% of the roughly 90 trial participants. Cryopreserved peripheral blood mononuclear cells were obtained prior to treatment, at the time of response, and at either disease progression or sustained remission. The paper's findings and limits, for the study overall: Public clonotypes were rare and either shrank or stayed stable during treatment, and the rise in clonality at ibrutinib response reflected expansion of private clonotypes. Baseline clonality exceeded that of age-matched healthy donors and correlated strongly with circulating CD8+ T-cell counts. Lymph node repertoires were not examined, and the timing of sampling was not matched between patients in sustained remission and those whose disease progressed. Clonality rose at ibrutinib response, remained stable during sustained remission, and dropped back toward baseline at progression.

Between the V and J ends, shortened by 7 bases and 0 bases respectively, the junction contains 9 bases. Per the germline V gene (reference sequence), MNHEY is the CDR1 and SMNVEV is the CDR2. From the cysteine up to the phenylalanine, the CDR3 has a length of 13 residues. Only the CDR3 region is kept as DNA, spanning 39 bases read in frame from base 1. For TCR beta library preparation, about 2.2 micrograms of genomic DNA were extracted from the cryopreserved PBMCs. Longitudinal blood samples from CLL patients on ibrutinib monotherapy were analyzed using high-throughput TCR beta sequencing. Patients were enrolled in a phase 2 open-label single-center ibrutinib monotherapy trial.

The sequence joins TRBV27 to TRBJ1-1; the D gene cannot be resolved reliably. The source is a human donor with chronic lymphocytic leukemia. Sample: PBMCs, taken before ibrutinib treatment. The nucleotides are TGTGCCAGCAAAGATCCTATGAACACTGAAGCTTTCTTT. Translated, this is CASKDPMNTEAFF.